This TCR beta chain was identified during a study of cytomegalovirus exposure and HLA in healthy donors. With regard to this clone: Antigen specificity is unknown. The junction does not match germline at one end; this may be a read error.

Germline lookup yields CDR1 SEHNR and CDR2 FQNEAQ (reference sequence). There are 12 residues in the CDR3. General study points: Among donors in an Asian-associated ancestry cluster, a later analysis reportedly found fewer N-insertions than the approximately 700-donor mean. Later on, a genetic analysis was performed. It linked a missense variant in DCLRE1C with V- and J-gene trimming of TCR beta.

PCR involved 60 Vbeta and 13 Jbeta primers. Generated by immunoSEQ multiplex PCR, the TCRdb table keeps only in-frame clones and is missing some. The table lists some 120,000 clones, about 79% of them singletons. V is TRBV7-9 and J is TRBJ1-5, with D uncertain. The specimen was PBMCs. The receptor comes from a human donor in good health. The DNA of the CDR3 is TGTTCCAGCAGCTTACTAAATCAGCCCCAGCATTTT. Its translation is CSSSLLNQPQHF. The variable domain in full, completed from reference TRBV7-9 and TRBJ1-5, reads DTGVSQNPRHKITKRGQNVTFRCDPISEHNRLYWYRQTLGQGPEFLTYFQNEAQLEKSRLLSDRFSAERPKGSFSTLEIQRTEQGDSAMYLCSSSLLNQPQHFGDGTRLSIL.